This T cell receptor beta chain was identified in a study of OX40 agonist ivuxolimab in advanced cancers. Libraries were prepared by immunoSEQ multiplex PCR; TCRdb keeps only in-frame clonotypes and omits some of them. The sample yields some 74,000 clones, approximately 94% seen once. CDR3 length: 12 amino acids. The germline gives CDR1 SGHDT, CDR2 YYEEEE. The ends were cut back, 1 base at V and 3 bases at J, with 2 bases in the middle. The sample here was CD4+ or CD8+ T cells sorted from blood, taken in a trial of the OX40 agonist ivuxolimab. This clonotype was obtained from an adult with an advanced solid tumor such as melanoma, head and neck, liver or kidney cancer. J is TRBJ1-5 and V is TRBV5-6; D remains unclear. In DNA form, the CDR3 reads TGTGCCAGCAGCTTGTTCAATCAGCCCCAGCATTTT. Its protein is CASSLFNQPQHF.